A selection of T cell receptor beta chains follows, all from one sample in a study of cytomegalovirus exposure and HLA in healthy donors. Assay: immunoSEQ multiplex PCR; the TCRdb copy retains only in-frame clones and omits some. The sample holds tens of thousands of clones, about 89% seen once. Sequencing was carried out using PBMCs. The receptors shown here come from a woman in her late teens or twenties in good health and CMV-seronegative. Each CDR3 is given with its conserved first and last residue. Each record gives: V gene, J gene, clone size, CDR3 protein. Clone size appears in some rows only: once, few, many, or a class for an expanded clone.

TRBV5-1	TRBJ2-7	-	CASSDGQGLDEQYF
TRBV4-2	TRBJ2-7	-	CASSPGGGAYEQYF
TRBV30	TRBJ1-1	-	CAWNGGLYLNTEAFF
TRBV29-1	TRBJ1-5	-	CSVEDWDGRDQPQHF
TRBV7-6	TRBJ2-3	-	CASTGGASTDTQYF
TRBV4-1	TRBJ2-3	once	CASSREGLAGGPGPDTQYF
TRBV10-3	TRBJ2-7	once	CAISGGQGSYEQYF
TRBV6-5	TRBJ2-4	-	CASSYSSKNIQYF
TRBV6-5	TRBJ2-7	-	CASSPRQAAYEQYF
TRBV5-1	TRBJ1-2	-	CASRIDREGGYTF
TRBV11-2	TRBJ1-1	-	CASRSTQGFREAFF
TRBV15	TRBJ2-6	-	CATSRDRQSGANVLTF
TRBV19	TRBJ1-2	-	CASTLGPGDYGYTF
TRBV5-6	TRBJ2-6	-	CASSPEVGGYGANVLTF
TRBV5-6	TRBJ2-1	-	CASSPAAGYSEQFF